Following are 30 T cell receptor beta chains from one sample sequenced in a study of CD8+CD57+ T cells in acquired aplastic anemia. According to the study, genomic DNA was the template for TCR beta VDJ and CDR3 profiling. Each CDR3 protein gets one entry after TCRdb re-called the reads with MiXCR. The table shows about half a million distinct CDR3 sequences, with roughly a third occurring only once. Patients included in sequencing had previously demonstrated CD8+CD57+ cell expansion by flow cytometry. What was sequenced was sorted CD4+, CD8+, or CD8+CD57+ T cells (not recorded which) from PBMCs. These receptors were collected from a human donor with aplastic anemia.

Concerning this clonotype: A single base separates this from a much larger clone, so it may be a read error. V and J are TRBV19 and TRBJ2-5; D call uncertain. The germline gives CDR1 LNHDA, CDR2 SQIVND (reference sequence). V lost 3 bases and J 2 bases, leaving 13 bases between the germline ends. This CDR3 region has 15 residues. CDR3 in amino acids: CASSIRPARQETQYF. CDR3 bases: TGTGCCAGTAGTATCCGACCAGCCAGACAAGAGACCCAGTACTTC.

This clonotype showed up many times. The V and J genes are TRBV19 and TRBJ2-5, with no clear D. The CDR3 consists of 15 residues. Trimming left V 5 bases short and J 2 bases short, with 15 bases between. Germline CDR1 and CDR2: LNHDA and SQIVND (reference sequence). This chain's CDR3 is CASSPLVGSQETQYF. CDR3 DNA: TGTGCCAGTAGTCCCTTGGTCGGCAGTCAAGAGACCCAGTACTTC.

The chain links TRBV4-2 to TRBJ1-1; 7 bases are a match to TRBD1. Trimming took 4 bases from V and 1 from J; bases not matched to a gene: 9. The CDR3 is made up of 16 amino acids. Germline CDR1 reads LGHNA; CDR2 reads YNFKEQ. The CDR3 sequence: CASSPGGGRGNTEAFF. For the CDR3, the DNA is TGTGCCAGCAGCCCAGGGGGGGGGCGCGGGAACACTGAAGCTTTCTTT.

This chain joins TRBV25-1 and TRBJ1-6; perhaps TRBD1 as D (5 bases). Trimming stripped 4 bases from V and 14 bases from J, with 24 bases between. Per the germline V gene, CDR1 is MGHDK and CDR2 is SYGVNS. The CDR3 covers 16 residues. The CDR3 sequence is CASSVNLGTVRRTLHF. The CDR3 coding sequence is TGTGCCAGCAGTGTCAATCTTGGGACCGTTCGTAGGACCCTCCACTTT. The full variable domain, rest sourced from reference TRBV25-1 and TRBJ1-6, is EADIYQTPRYLVIGTGKKITLECSQTMGHDKMYWYQQDPGMELHLIHYSYGVNSTEKGDLSSESTVSRIRTEHFPLTLESARPSHTSQYLCASSVNLGTVRRTLHFGNGTRLTVT.

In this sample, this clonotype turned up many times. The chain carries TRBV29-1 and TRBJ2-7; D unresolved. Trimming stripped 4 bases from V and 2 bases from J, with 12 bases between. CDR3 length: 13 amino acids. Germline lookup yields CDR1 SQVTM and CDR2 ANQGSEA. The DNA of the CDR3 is TGCAGCGTTGTTGGCCTCAAAGCCTACGAGCAGTACTTC. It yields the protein CSVVGLKAYEQYF.

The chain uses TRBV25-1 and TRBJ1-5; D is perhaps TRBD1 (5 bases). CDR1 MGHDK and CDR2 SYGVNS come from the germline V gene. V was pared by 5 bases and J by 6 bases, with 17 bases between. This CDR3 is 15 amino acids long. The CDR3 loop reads CASSPDGGGGQPQHF. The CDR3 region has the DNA TGTGCCAGCAGTCCCGACGGAGGTGGGGGTCAGCCCCAGCATTTT. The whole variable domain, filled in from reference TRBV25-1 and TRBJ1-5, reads EADIYQTPRYLVIGTGKKITLECSQTMGHDKMYWYQQDPGMELHLIHYSYGVNSTEKGDLSSESTVSRIRTEHFPLTLESARPSHTSQYLCASSPDGGGGQPQHFGDGTRLSIL.

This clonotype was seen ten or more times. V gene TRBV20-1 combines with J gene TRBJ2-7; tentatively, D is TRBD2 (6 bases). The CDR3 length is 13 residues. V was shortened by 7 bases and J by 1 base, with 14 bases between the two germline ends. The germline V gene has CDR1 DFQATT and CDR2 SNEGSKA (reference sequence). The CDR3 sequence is CSVPSGRSYEQYF. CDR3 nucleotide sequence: TGCAGTGTCCCTTCAGGGAGGTCCTACGAGCAGTACTTC.

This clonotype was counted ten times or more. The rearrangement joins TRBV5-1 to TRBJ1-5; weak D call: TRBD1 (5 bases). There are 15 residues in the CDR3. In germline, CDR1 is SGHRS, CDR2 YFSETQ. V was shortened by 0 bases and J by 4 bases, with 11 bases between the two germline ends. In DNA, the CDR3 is TGCGCCAGCAGCTTGGGAGGGGCCGGAAATCAGCCCCAGCATTTT. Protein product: CASSLGGAGNQPQHF.

In DNA, the CDR3 is TGTGCCAGCAGTCCTAGCGGGGGGGCGGACGGTGAGACCCAGTACTTC. As protein: CASSPSGGADGETQYF. V and J are TRBV9 and TRBJ2-5, with 12 bases that match TRBD2. CDR1 and CDR2 from the germline V gene are SGDLS and YYNGEE. J gave up 5 bases and V 5 bases, and 10 bases lay outside the gene matches. This CDR3 comprises 16 residues.

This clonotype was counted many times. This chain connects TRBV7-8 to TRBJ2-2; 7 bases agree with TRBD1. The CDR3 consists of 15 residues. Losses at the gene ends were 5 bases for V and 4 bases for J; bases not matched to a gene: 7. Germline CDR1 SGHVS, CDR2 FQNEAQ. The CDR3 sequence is CASSPRDSLTGELFF. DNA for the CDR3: TGTGCCAGCAGCCCAAGGGACAGTCTCACCGGGGAGCTGTTTTTT. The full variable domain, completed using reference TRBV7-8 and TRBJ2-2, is GAGVSQSPRYKVAKRGQDVALRCDPISGHVSLFWYQQALGQGPEFLTYFQNEAQLDKSGLPSDRFFAERPEGSVSTLKIQRTQQEDSAVYLCASSPRDSLTGELFFGEGSRLTVL.

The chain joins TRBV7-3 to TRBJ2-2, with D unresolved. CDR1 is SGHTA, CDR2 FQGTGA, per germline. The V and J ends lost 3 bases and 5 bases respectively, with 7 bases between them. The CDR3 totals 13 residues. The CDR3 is CASSLWGTGELFF. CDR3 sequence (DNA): TGTGCCAGCAGCTTGTGGGGAACCGGGGAGCTGTTTTTT.

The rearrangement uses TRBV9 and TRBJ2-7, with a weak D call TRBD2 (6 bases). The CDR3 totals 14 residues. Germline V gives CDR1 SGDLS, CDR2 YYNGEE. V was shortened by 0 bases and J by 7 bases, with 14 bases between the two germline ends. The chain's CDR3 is CASSVGRVGGEQYF. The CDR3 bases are TGTGCCAGCAGCGTAGGGAGGGTCGGCGGGGAGCAGTACTTC.

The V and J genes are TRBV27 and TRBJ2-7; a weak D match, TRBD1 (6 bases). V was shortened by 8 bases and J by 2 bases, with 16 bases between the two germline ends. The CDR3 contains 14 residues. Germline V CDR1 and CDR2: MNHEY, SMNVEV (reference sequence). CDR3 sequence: CASSPRGQPYEQYF. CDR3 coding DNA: TGTGCCAGCTCCCCCAGAGGACAGCCCTACGAGCAGTACTTC.

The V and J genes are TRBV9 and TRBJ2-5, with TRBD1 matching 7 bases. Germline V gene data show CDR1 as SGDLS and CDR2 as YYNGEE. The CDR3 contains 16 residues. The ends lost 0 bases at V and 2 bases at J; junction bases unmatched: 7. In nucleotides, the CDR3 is TGTGCCAGCAGCGTAGCTGTCGGACAGGCTCAAGAGACCCAGTACTTC. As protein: CASSVAVGQAQETQYF.

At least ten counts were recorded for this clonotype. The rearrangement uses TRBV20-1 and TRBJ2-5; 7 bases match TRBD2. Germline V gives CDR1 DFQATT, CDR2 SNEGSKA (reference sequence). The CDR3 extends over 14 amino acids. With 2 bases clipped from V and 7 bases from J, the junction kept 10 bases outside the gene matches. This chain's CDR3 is CSARHSGGSVTQYF. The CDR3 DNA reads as TGCAGTGCTAGACACAGCGGCGGGAGCGTGACCCAGTACTTC.

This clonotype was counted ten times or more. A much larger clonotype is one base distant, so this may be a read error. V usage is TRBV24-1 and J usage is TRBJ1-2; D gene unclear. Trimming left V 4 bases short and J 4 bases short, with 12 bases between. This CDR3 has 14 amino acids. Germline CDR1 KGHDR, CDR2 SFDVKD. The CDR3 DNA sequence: TGTGCCACCAGTGAGAGTGCAGGATTCTATGGCTACACCTTC. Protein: CATSESAGFYGYTF.

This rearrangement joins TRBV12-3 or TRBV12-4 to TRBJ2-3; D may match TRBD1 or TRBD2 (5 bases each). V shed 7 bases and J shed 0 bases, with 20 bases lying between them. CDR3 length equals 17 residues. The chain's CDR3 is CASTPDLRGASTDTQYF. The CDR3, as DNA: TGTGCCAGCACCCCTGACCTGAGGGGTGCTAGCACAGATACGCAGTATTTT.

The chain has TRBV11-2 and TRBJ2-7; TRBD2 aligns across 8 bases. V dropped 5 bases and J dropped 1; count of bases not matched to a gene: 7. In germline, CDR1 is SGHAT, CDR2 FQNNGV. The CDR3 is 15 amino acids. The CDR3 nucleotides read TGTGCCAGCAGCCCGGGGGGGGGCCTGTCCTACGAGCAGTACTTC. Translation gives CASSPGGGLSYEQYF.

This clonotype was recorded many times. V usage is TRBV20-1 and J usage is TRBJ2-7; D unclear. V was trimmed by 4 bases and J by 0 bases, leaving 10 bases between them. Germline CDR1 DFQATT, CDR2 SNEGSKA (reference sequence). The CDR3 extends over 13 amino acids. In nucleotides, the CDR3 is TGCAGTGCTACCTTGACGGGCTCCTACGAGCAGTACTTC. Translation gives CSATLTGSYEQYF.

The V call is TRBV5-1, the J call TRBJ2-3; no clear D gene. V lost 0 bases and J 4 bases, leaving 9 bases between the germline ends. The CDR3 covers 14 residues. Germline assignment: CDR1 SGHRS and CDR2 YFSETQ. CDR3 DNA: TGCGCCAGCAGCTTGGGGATAACCCCAGATACGCAGTATTTT. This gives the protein CASSLGITPDTQYF.

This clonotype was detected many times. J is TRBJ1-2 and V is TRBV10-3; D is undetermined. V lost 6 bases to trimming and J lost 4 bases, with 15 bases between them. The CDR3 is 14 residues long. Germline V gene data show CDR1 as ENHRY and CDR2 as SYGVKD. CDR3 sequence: CAIRAPRAAYGYTF. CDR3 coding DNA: TGTGCCATCAGAGCCCCCCGGGCTGCCTATGGCTACACCTTC.

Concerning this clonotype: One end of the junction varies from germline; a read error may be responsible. The chain's CDR3 is CARSASSGGANTGELFF. In DNA form, the CDR3 reads TGTGCCAGAAGTGCATCTAGCGGGGGAGCGAACACCGGGGAGCTGTTTTTT. J is TRBJ2-2 and V is TRBV25-1; 10 bases map to TRBD2. The CDR3 has 17 amino acids. Per the germline V gene, CDR1 is MGHDK and CDR2 is SYGVNS.

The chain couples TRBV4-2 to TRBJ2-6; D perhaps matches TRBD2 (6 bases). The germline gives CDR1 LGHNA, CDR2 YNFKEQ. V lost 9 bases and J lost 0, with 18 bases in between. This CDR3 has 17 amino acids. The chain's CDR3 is CASSIRRGGSGANVLTF. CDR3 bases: TGTGCCAGTAGTATAAGACGGGGAGGCTCTGGGGCCAACGTCCTGACTTTC.

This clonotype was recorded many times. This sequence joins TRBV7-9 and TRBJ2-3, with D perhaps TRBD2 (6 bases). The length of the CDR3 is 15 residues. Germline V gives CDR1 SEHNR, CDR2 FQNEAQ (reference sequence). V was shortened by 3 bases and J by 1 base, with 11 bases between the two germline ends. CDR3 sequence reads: CASSFAGRGTDTQYF. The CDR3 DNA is TGTGCCAGCAGCTTTGCGGGACGGGGCACAGATACGCAGTATTTT. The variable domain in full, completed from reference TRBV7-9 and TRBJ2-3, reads DTGVSQNPRHKITKRGQNVTFRCDPISEHNRLYWYRQTLGQGPEFLTYFQNEAQLEKSRLLSDRFSAERPKGSFSTLEIQRTEQGDSAMYLCASSFAGRGTDTQYFGPGTRLTVL.

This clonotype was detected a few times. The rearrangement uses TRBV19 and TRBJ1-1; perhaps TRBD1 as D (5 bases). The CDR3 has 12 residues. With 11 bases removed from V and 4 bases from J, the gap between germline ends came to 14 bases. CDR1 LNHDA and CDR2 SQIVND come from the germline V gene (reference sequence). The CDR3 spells CAGAAGTTEAFF. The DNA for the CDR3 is TGTGCCGGTGCTGCGGGGACCACTGAAGCTTTCTTT.

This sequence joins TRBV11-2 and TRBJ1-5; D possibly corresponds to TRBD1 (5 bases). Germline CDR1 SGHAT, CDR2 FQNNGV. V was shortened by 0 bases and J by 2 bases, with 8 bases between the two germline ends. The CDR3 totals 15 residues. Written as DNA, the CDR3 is TGTGCCAGCAGCTTAGAGGGGGAGCGCAATCAGCCCCAGCATTTT. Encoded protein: CASSLEGERNQPQHF.

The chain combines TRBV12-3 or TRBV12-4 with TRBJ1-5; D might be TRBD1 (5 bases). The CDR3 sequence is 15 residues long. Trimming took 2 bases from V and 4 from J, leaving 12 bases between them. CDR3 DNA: TGTGCCAGCAGTTTACGGGGGATCTCAAATCAGCCCCAGCATTTT. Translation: CASSLRGISNQPQHF.

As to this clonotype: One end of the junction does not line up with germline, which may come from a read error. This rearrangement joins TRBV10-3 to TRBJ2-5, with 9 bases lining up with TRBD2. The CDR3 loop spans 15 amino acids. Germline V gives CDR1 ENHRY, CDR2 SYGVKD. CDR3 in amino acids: CASSYLGGGGGTQYF. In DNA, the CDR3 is TGTGCCAGCAGTTACTTGGGCGGGGGGGGTGGGACCCAGTACTTC.

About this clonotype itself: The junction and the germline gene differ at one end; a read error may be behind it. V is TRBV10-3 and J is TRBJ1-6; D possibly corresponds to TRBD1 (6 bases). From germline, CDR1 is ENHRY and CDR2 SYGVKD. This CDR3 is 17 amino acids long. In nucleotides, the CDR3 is TGTGCCAGCAGTTACCTTACCGGGACAAGGTATAATTCGCCCCTCCACTTT. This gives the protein CASSYLTGTRYNSPLHF.

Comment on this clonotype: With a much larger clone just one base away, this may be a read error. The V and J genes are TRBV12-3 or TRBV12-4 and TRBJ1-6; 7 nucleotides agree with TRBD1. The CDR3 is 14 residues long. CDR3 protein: CPSSLDNRGPPLHF. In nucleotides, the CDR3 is TGTCCCAGCAGTTTGGATAACAGGGGACCACCCCTCCACTTT.